The 23 T cell receptor beta chains below all came from one sample that was sequenced in a study of memory CD4+ T cells and cytomegalovirus serostatus. The sort gate was single viable CD3+CD4+CD8-CD45RO+ cells for memory CD4+ T cells. Libraries were prepared by immunoSEQ multiplex PCR; TCRdb keeps only in-frame clonotypes and omits some of them. Here the sample spans tens of thousands of clones, over 65% being singletons. Sequenced input: memory CD4+ T cells from blood. The receptors originated from an adult in good health and CMV-seropositive.

The chain links TRBV28 to TRBJ2-7; weak D call: TRBD2 (5 bases). V lost 4 bases and J lost 1, with 11 bases in between. CDR3 length equals 14 residues. Germline V gene data show CDR1 as MDHEN and CDR2 as SYDVKM. CDR3: CASSYGLRSYEQYF. CDR3 in DNA: TGTGCCAGCAGTTACGGACTCAGGTCCTACGAGCAGTACTTC.

J is TRBJ2-2 and V is TRBV30; D uncertain. Trimming took 5 bases from V and 3 from J, leaving 10 bases between them. This CDR3 spans 13 amino acids. The germline gives CDR1 GTSNPN, CDR2 SVGIG (reference sequence). The CDR3 is CAWRTSDTGELFF. In DNA form, the CDR3 reads TGTGCCTGGCGGACCAGCGACACCGGGGAGCTGTTTTTT.

The rearrangement links TRBV2 to TRBJ2-3; maybe TRBD2 (6 bases). This CDR3 has 15 residues. V was clipped by 6 bases and J by 0 bases, with 13 bases between them. Germline V gives CDR1 SNHLY, CDR2 FYNNEI. The CDR3 here is CASRKDYASTDTQYF. Written as DNA, the CDR3 is TGTGCCAGCAGGAAGGACTACGCTAGCACAGATACGCAGTATTTT.

This clone has a handful of counts. V is TRBV5-1 and J is TRBJ1-1, with D possibly TRBD1 on 5 matching bases. Trimming left V 0 bases short and J 10 bases short, with 10 bases between. There are 12 residues in the CDR3. CDR1 is SGHRS and CDR2 is YFSETQ in the germline V gene. This chain's CDR3 is CASSLAMGVAFF. The CDR3 DNA reads as TGCGCCAGCAGCTTGGCCATGGGGGTAGCTTTCTTT.

This chain connects TRBV5-6 to TRBJ2-3; 8 bases are a match to TRBD1. CDR3 length equals 15 residues. CDR1 is SGHDT and CDR2 is YYEEEE in the germline V gene. The J segment lost 2 bases and the V segment lost 4 bases, leaving 6 bases of the junction unmatched. The CDR3 coding sequence is TGTGCCAGCAGCCGCGGACAGGGCTACACAGATACGCAGTATTTT. It encodes CASSRGQGYTDTQYF.

V and J are TRBV19 and TRBJ1-3, with D unresolved. CDR3 length: 15 residues. Trimming shortened V by 1 base and J by 1 base, and 8 bases separated the two germline ends. Germline V gene data show CDR1 as LNHDA and CDR2 as SQIVND (reference sequence). The CDR3, as DNA: TGTGCCAGTAGTATAGCTGGAGGGTCTGGAAACACCATATATTTT. It is translated as CASSIAGGSGNTIYF.

This rearrangement joins TRBV27 to TRBJ2-2, with D perhaps TRBD1 (7 bases). The germline V gene encodes CDR1 MNHEY and CDR2 SMNVEV (reference sequence). The CDR3 totals 14 residues. The V end lost 10 bases, the J end lost 2 bases, and 14 bases lay between the germline ends. CDR3 amino acids: CATRGTANTGELFF. CDR3 bases: TGTGCCACACGGGGGACAGCTAACACCGGGGAGCTGTTTTTT.

The chain is built from TRBV28 and TRBJ1-4, with D perhaps matching TRBD1 (5 bases). V was shortened by 7 bases and J by 7 bases, with 16 bases between the two germline ends. This CDR3 has 14 residues. Germline CDR1 is MDHEN and CDR2 is SYDVKM. The CDR3 sequence: CASTPGTAFEKLFF. Written as DNA, the CDR3 is TGTGCCAGCACTCCTGGGACGGCTTTTGAAAAACTGTTTTTT. Looking up the rest from reference TRBV28 and TRBJ1-4 gives the full variable domain: DVKVTQSSRYLVKRTGEKVFLECVQDMDHENMFWYRQDPGLGLRLIYFSYDVKMKEKGDIPEGYSVSREKKERFSLILESASTNQTSMYLCASTPGTAFEKLFFGSGTQLSVL.

The gene calls are TRBV5-4 and TRBJ2-7; 11 nucleotides align to TRBD2. The germline V gene has CDR1 SGHNT and CDR2 YYREEE (reference sequence). The CDR3 loop spans 15 amino acids. The V gene end was trimmed by 4 bases and the J gene end by 4 bases; junction bases not matched to a gene: 7. CDR3 sequence reads: CASSLETSGKYEQYF. The CDR3 DNA reads TGTGCCAGCAGCCTCGAGACTAGCGGGAAGTACGAGCAGTACTTC.

J is TRBJ2-1 and V is TRBV7-2; TRBD2 aligns across 8 bases. CDR1 and CDR2 from the germline V gene are SGHTA and FQGNSA. The CDR3 sequence is 15 residues long. V lost 5 bases and J lost 6; bases outside the gene matches: 9. CDR3 in amino acids: CASSPPGGRLNEQFF. CDR3 nucleotides: TGTGCCAGCAGCCCACCGGGCGGGAGGCTCAATGAGCAGTTCTTC.

V gene TRBV18 combines with J gene TRBJ2-7, with D unclear. Germline-derived CDR1 and CDR2 are KGHSH and LQKENI. V was trimmed by 0 bases and J by 0 bases, leaving 9 bases between them. CDR3 size: 15 residues. This CDR3 is CASSPPAALSYEQYF. CDR3 sequence (DNA): TGTGCCAGCTCACCACCTGCCGCTCTCTCCTACGAGCAGTACTTC.

This rearrangement joins TRBV30 to TRBJ1-5, with TRBD1 identical over 9 bases. Germline V gene lookup returns CDR1 GTSNPN and CDR2 SVGIG (reference sequence). Trimming removed 1 base from V and 6 bases from J; junction bases left unmatched: 4. The CDR3 spans 14 residues. Here the CDR3 DNA reads TGTGCCTGGAGTGATAACAGGGGGCGTCAGCCCCAGCATTTT. Protein sequence: CAWSDNRGRQPQHF.

This chain links TRBV6-5 with TRBJ2-5; D is unclear. The germline V gene encodes CDR1 MNHEY and CDR2 SVGAGI. CDR3 length: 14 residues. With 0 bases removed from V and 7 bases from J, the gap between germline ends came to 12 bases. CDR3 in DNA: TGTGCCAGCAGTTACTCATCCCAACGAGGGACCCAGTACTTC. Its translation: CASSYSSQRGTQYF.

This chain connects TRBV2 to TRBJ1-3, with a tentative D call TRBD1 (6 bases). Germline loops: CDR1 SNHLY, CDR2 FYNNEI. There are 15 residues in the CDR3. Trimming cost V 8 bases and J 0 bases, with 14 bases left between them. The CDR3 coding sequence is TGTGCCAGCGGAGGACAGTCGAGCTCTGGAAACACCATATATTTT. Translation: CASGGQSSSGNTIYF. Complete variable domain (other parts from reference TRBV2 and TRBJ1-3): EPEVTQTPSHQVTQMGQEVILRCVPISNHLYFYWYRQILGQKVEFLVSFYNNEISEKSEIFDDQFSVERPDGSNFTLKIRSTKLEDSAMYFCASGGQSSSGNTIYFGEGSWLTVV.

The count of this clone is one. J is TRBJ2-2 and V is TRBV9; TRBD2 aligns across 8 bases. This CDR3 comprises 15 residues. Germline CDR1 SGDLS, CDR2 YYNGEE. Germline trimming cut 3 bases from V and 7 bases from J; bases unmatched to any gene: 8. The CDR3 nucleotides are TGTGCCAGCAGCGCTATTAGCGGGGCGGGCGGGGAGCTGTTTTTT. Translation gives CASSAISGAGGELFF.

This clone was observed once. V gene TRBV30 combines with J gene TRBJ2-5, with TRBD1 as a possible D gene (6 bases). From germline, CDR1 is GTSNPN and CDR2 SVGIG (reference sequence). The CDR3 extends over 12 amino acids. Trimming shortened V by 5 bases and J by 4 bases, and 11 bases separated the two germline ends. The CDR3 loop reads CAWQGYGETQYF. DNA for the CDR3: TGTGCCTGGCAGGGGTACGGAGAGACCCAGTACTTC.

The chain employs TRBV4-1 and TRBJ2-3; 9 bases are shared with TRBD1. V lost 0 bases and J lost 4; bases outside the gene matches: 8. This CDR3 is built from 17 residues. In germline, CDR1 is MGHRA, CDR2 YSYEKL. CDR3 amino acids: CASSQDLQGARPDTQYF. The CDR3 coding sequence is TGCGCCAGCAGCCAAGATCTACAGGGGGCGCGTCCAGATACGCAGTATTTT.

The chain uses TRBV7-8 and TRBJ2-7; D call uncertain. The CDR3 is 11 residues long. Germline V gene data show CDR1 as SGHVS and CDR2 as FQNEAQ. V lost 8 bases, J lost 3 bases, and 8 bases lay in between. As DNA, the CDR3 is TGTGCCAGCTCCACCGGCTACGAGCAGTACTTC. Protein product: CASSTGYEQYF.

This clone came up a few times. The chain combines TRBV5-6 with TRBJ2-7; unclear D gene. Trimming took off 2 bases at V and 5 bases at J, with 11 bases between the two ends. The germline V gene encodes CDR1 SGHDT and CDR2 YYEEEE. The CDR3 runs to 13 residues. The CDR3 DNA sequence: TGTGCCAGCAGCTTTGGGAATCGCAACGAGCAGTACGTC. This gives the protein CASSFGNRNEQYV.

V usage is TRBV11-3 and J usage is TRBJ1-1; D call uncertain. The V end was cut by 5 bases, the J end by 4 bases, with 5 bases between. CDR1 is SGHNT, CDR2 YENEEA, per germline. The CDR3 has 11 amino acids. CDR3 sequence: CASSPGTEAFF. The CDR3 nucleotides are TGTGCCAGCAGCCCGGGCACTGAAGCTTTCTTT.

V gene TRBV11-2 combines with J gene TRBJ1-2; D gene unclear. CDR1 is SGHAT and CDR2 is FQNNGV in the germline V gene. This CDR3 spans 13 amino acids. The V and J ends lost 1 base and 4 bases respectively, with 7 bases between them. DNA for the CDR3: TGTGCCAGCAGCTTAGGACCACTCTATGGCTACACCTTC. It is translated as CASSLGPLYGYTF.

This chain links TRBV7-8 with TRBJ1-2; tentatively, D is TRBD1 (6 bases). Germline CDR1 and CDR2: SGHVS and FQNEAQ. The ends were cut back, 5 bases at V and 2 bases at J, with 9 bases in the middle. The CDR3 is 13 amino acids. This chain's CDR3 is CASSQGGNYGYTF. The CDR3 coding sequence is TGTGCCAGCAGCCAAGGGGGGAACTATGGCTACACCTTC. The entire variable domain, with the rest obtained from reference TRBV7-8 and TRBJ1-2, is as follows: GAGVSQSPRYKVAKRGQDVALRCDPISGHVSLFWYQQALGQGPEFLTYFQNEAQLDKSGLPSDRFFAERPEGSVSTLKIQRTQQEDSAVYLCASSQGGNYGYTFGSGTRLTVV.

V and J are TRBV12-1 and TRBJ2-2; the table assigns TRBD2, which was not confirmed against the DNA. TRBV12-1 is listed as a pseudogene. The CDR3 is 15 amino acids. CDR3 amino acids: CASSFSGREAGELFF. CDR3 DNA: TGTGCCAGCAGCTTTTCTGGCAGGGAGGCCGGGGAGCTGTTTTTT.